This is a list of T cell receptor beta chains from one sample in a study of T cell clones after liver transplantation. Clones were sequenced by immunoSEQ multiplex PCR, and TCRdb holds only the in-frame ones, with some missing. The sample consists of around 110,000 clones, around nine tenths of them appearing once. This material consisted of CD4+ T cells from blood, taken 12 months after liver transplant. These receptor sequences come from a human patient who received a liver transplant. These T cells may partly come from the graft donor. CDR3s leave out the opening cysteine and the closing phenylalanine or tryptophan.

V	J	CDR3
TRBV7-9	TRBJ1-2	ASSQAGGLGYT
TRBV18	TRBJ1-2	ASSPGQGDGYT
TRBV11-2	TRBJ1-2	ASSLSRVDGYT
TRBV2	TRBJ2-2	ASKGFTGELF
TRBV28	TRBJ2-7	ASSLLSYEQY
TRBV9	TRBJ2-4	ASSVDGVGIQY
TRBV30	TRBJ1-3	AWSVSSGNTIY
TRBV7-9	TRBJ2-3	ASSFGLDLSTDTQY
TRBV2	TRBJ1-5	ASSADRGNQPQH
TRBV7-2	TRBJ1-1	ASSLARKAF
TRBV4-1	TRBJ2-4	ASSHDGLAGASGKNIQY
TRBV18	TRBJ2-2	ASSPPSHGELF
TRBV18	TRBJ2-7	ASSPVTSGQSYEQY
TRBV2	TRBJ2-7	ASSERERVEQY
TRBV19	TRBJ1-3	ASSLGRGNSGNTIY
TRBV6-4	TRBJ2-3	ASSSKAGTDTQY
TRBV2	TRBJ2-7	ARALDRGSYEQY
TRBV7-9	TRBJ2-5	ASSFTRGRETQY
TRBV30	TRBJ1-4	AWSVQGTGVGKLF
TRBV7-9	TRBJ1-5	ASSLEGVNQPQH
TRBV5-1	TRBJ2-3	ASRVGQITDTQY
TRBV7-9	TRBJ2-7	ASSPPRLDRIYEQY
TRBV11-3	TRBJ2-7	ASRVSGYEQY
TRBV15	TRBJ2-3	ATSRGLASTDTQY
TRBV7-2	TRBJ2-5	ASSLRLGGETQY
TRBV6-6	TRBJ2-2	ASNPRAGTGELF
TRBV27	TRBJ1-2	ASSLNSQTYGYT
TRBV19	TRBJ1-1	ASSIWGQSEAF
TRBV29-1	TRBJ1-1	SVEDILRSNTEAF
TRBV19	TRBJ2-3	ASSKTGTDTDTQY
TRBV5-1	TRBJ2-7	ASSLEGDLGVQY
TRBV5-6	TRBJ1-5	ASSLSHWSTPQH
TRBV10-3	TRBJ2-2	AISPQIANTGELF
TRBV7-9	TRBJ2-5	ASSSGDTGQETQY
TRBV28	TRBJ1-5	ASSLLGAGQPQH
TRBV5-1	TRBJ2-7	ASSSGLADRNPYEQY
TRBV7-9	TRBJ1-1	ASSGYDSMNTEAF
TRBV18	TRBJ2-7	ASSVSSGNLGEQY
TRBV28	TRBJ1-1	ASRSGTPDHRWEAF
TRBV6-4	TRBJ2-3	ASSAVLTDTQY
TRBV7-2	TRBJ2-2	ASSTQTGTANTGELF
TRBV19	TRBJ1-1	ASSTWATEAF
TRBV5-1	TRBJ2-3	ASSWGPGGTDTQY
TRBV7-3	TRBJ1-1	ASSSTGENTEAF
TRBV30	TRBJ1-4	ACMGQINEKLF
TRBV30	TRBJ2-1	AWRLDSYNEQF
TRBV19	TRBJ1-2	ASSIDRTTGYT
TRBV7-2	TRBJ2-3	ASSFQRDWNADTQY